This T cell receptor (beta chain) is from a study of vaccination and CD4 T cells after COVID-19. Study in general: A median of around 110 days (range 35 to 161) separated diagnosis from post-COVID sampling. Blood was drawn a median roughly 68 days post second dose, range 14 to 241. Overlapping peptides covering the spike proteins of SARS-CoV-2, HCoV-NL63, HCoV-OC43 and HCoV-229E were added to stimulate cells.

This clonotype is medium-sized (0.01 to 0.1%) within its sample. Its antigen is unknown. Treatment: roughly 10-day PBMC culture with coronavirus spike peptide pools or control peptides (ViraFEST assay). ViraFEST sequenced TCRs after peptide-pool expansion of antigen-specific T cells. The CDR3 is 14 residues long. Germline V gives CDR1 LNHDA, CDR2 SQIVND (reference sequence). The V gene lost 7 bases and the J gene lost 7 bases, with 17 bases spanning the gap. The Oncomine TCR Beta short-read assay generated sequence data from the DNA of cultured CD4+ T cells. Each CDR3 protein is one row after TCRdb ran MiXCR on the PCR reads. The sample has several thousand distinct CDR3 sequences, over 20% seen once.

Specimen: CD4+ T cells from blood, cultured in vitro, collected after SARS-CoV-2 vaccination. The rearrangement joins TRBV19 to TRBJ1-5, with D perhaps TRBD1 (5 bases). This sequence originates from a human donor who had recovered from COVID-19. CDR3: CASKGGAVTQPQHF. The CDR3 nucleotides are TGTGCCAGTAAAGGAGGGGCAGTTACGCAGCCCCAGCATTTT.